The following is a T cell receptor (beta chain) sequence with its context. The study recruited people aged 18 to 89 years across more than 20 US areas. Cohort placement rested on clinical history that participants reported themselves. Two consecutive negative NP/OP PCR tests, clearance, or resolved symptoms defined Cohort 3 recovery. The entry originates in a study of blood T cell repertoires in COVID-19. Authors' analysis steps: Reference gene primers were amplified, and this amplification served to estimate nucleated cell counts. Clones were read by immunoSEQ multiplex PCR, and TCRdb kept only the in-frame ones, dropping some. The DNA gave D and trimming, while V, J and clone size come from that table. Of fewer than 500,000 clones listed, 80% to 90% are singletons. Sample: PBMCs or T cells enriched from blood (not recorded which). This TCR came from a man aged 25-45 years who had recovered from COVID-19.

CDR3 sequence (DNA): TGTGCCAGCAGCTTAAATCCGAGGGACACTGAAGCTTTCTTT. Translating it yields CASSLNPRDTEAFF. The chain recombines TRBV11-2 with TRBJ1-1, with unresolved D. Germline values: CDR1 SGHAT, CDR2 FQNNGV. The V gene lost 2 bases and the J gene lost 3 bases, with 10 bases spanning the gap. CDR3 length: 14 residues. Supplemented by reference TRBV11-2 and TRBJ1-1, the full variable domain reads EAGVAQSPRYKIIEKRQSVAFWCNPISGHATLYWYQQILGQGPKLLIQFQNNGVVDDSQLPKDRFSAERLKGVDSTLKIQPAKLEDSAVYLCASSLNPRDTEAFFGQGTRLTVV.